The T cell receptor (beta chain) described here comes from a study of blood T cells in healthy people across ages. V shed 4 bases and J shed 6 bases, with 13 bases lying between them. CDR3 length: 14 residues. CDR1 SGHTA and CDR2 FQGNSA come from the germline V gene. In this sample, this clonotype turned up a few times. PCR was performed a second time for about 7 to 11 cycles using a sample-barcoded 5' primer and a J-beta primer mix. TCRdb re-called the 5' RACE reads through MiXCR, storing one row per CDR3 protein. The profile shows over a million distinct CDR3 sequences, approximately 43% of them singletons.

The rearrangement uses TRBV7-2 and TRBJ2-1; TRBD1 is a possible D gene (6 bases). The receptor's source is a woman younger than 35 in good health. Sequenced: blood. The CDR3 nucleotides read TGTGCCAGCAGCTCTCAGGGGTCGGGCAATGAGCAGTTCTTC. It encodes CASSSQGSGNEQFF.